The 30 T cell receptor beta chains below come from one sample, sequenced in a study of blood T cell repertoires in COVID-19. Only in-frame clones appear in the TCRdb table, and some are missing; sequencing was by immunoSEQ multiplex PCR. The sample has 300,000 to 400,000 clones, roughly 86% seen once. The sequenced material came from peripheral blood. Receptors were obtained from a human donor in a cohort sampled during active COVID-19.

The chain recombines TRBV5-1 with TRBJ2-2, with 11 bases aligning to TRBD2. Per germline, CDR1 SGHRS and CDR2 YFSETQ. The CDR3 spans 15 residues. J lost 4 bases, V lost 4 bases, and 3 bases had no gene match. The DNA of the CDR3 is TGCGCCAGCAGCCTGACTAGCGGGGTCACCGGGGAGCTGTTTTTT. As protein: CASSLTSGVTGELFF.

CDR3 sequence (DNA): TGCGCCAGCAGCCAAGATGGTCGCGGGAGGGAGGAGACCCAGTACTTC. It yields the protein CASSQDGRGREETQYF. V and J are TRBV4-1 and TRBJ2-5; 9 bases are a match to TRBD2. The CDR3 totals 16 residues. With V trimmed by 0 bases and J by 5 bases, 7 bases remained unmatched. CDR1 is MGHRA, CDR2 YSYEKL, per germline.

As regards this clone: Other nucleotide sequences in the sample specify the same CDR3. This rearrangement joins TRBV7-3 to TRBJ2-5; TRBD2 matches 15 bases. The CDR3 loop spans 16 amino acids. The V gene's germline CDR1 is SGHTA and CDR2 FQGTGA. Losses at the gene ends were 5 bases for V and 2 bases for J; bases not matched to a gene: 3. The CDR3 DNA reads as TGTGCCAGCAGCCCAGGACTAGCGGGGGGGCAAGAGACCCAGTACTTC. Amino acids: CASSPGLAGGQETQYF. The variable domain in full, completed from reference TRBV7-3 and TRBJ2-5, reads GAGVSQTPSNKVTEKGKYVELRCDPISGHTALYWYRQSLGQGPEFLIYFQGTGAADDSGLPNDRFFAVRPEGSVSTLKIQRTERGDSAVYLCASSPGLAGGQETQYFGPGTRLLVL.

CDR3 region: CASSLGARGLNYGYTF. CDR3 sequence (DNA): TGTGCCAGCAGCTTGGGGGCCAGGGGGCTTAACTATGGCTACACCTTC. The chain joins TRBV5-6 to TRBJ1-2; 8 bases are a match to TRBD1. CDR3 length: 16 residues. The J segment lost 1 base and the V segment lost 0 bases, leaving 5 bases of the junction unmatched. Germline CDR1 and CDR2: SGHDT and YYEEEE.

This sequence joins TRBV28 and TRBJ2-7, with 7 bases that match TRBD1. This CDR3 has 13 amino acids. The ends lost 7 bases at V and 3 bases at J; junction bases unmatched: 6. CDR1 is MDHEN, CDR2 SYDVKM, per germline. DNA for the CDR3: TGTGCCAGCACCGGGACAGACCGCTACGAGCAGTACTTC. As protein: CASTGTDRYEQYF.

The chain has TRBV6-5 and TRBJ1-6; TRBD1 is a possible D gene (6 bases). The CDR3 runs 13 residues. Per germline, CDR1 MNHEY and CDR2 SVGAGI. Trimming pared 5 bases from V and 7 bases from J, leaving 9 bases between. CDR3: CASSRGQNSPLHF. The CDR3 DNA follows: TGTGCCAGCAGTCGAGGACAGAATTCACCCCTCCACTTT.

This clone was seen once. This chain links TRBV4-2 with TRBJ2-5, with TRBD2 matching over 14 bases. The CDR3 totals 16 residues. Germline V lookup: CDR1 LGHNA, CDR2 YNFKEQ. V shed 1 base, J shed 4 bases, and the junction held 2 bases outside the gene matches. The CDR3 spells CASSQGGLAGAETQYF. DNA for the CDR3: TGTGCCAGCAGCCAAGGGGGACTAGCGGGGGCAGAGACCCAGTACTTC.

The chain employs TRBV19 and TRBJ2-1, with 10 bases matching TRBD2. Looked up from germline, CDR1 is LNHDA and CDR2 is SQIVND (reference sequence). Losses at the gene ends were 5 bases for V and 5 bases for J; bases not matched to a gene: 6. This CDR3 spans 15 amino acids. This chain's CDR3 is CASSPRTSGHNEQFF. CDR3 DNA: TGTGCCAGTAGTCCTCGGACTAGCGGTCACAATGAGCAGTTCTTC. Together with reference TRBV19 and TRBJ2-1, the CDR3 gives the full variable domain: DGGITQSPKYLFRKEGQNVTLSCEQNLNHDAMYWYRQDPGQGLRLIYYSQIVNDFQKGDIAEGYSVSREKKESFPLTVTSAQKNPTAFYLCASSPRTSGHNEQFFGPGTRLTVL.

The chain uses TRBV5-1 and TRBJ1-1; possibly TRBD1 for D (6 bases). V lost 1 base and J lost 6, with 19 bases in between. The CDR3 is 16 residues long. Per the germline V gene, CDR1 is SGHRS and CDR2 is YFSETQ. DNA of the CDR3: TGCGCCAGCAGCTTGTTCACAGGGCGATATGGTGCTGAAGCTTTCTTT. Translation: CASSLFTGRYGAEAFF. The whole variable domain, filled in from reference TRBV5-1 and TRBJ1-1, reads KAGVTQTPRYLIKTRGQQVTLSCSPISGHRSVSWYQQTPGQGLQFLFEYFSETQRNKGNFPGRFSGRQFSNSRSEMNVSTLELGDSALYLCASSLFTGRYGAEAFFGQGTRLTVV.

As DNA, the CDR3 is TGTGCCAGCAGTTGGAGCGGGGGTCCGTGGGATGAGCAGTTCTTC. It specifies CASSWSGGPWDEQFF. This chain connects TRBV11-3 to TRBJ2-1; 8 bases agree with TRBD2. V lost 6 bases to trimming and J lost 8 bases; unmatched junction nucleotides: 12. Germline V gene data show CDR1 as SGHNT and CDR2 as YENEEA. This CDR3 has 15 amino acids.

J is TRBJ2-3 and V is TRBV19; 8 nucleotides match TRBD2. The CDR3 is 14 amino acids. The germline gives CDR1 LNHDA, CDR2 SQIVND (reference sequence). V dropped 3 bases and J dropped 5; count of bases not matched to a gene: 4. As DNA, the CDR3 is TGTGCCAGTAGTATGAGTAGCGGGGTAGATACGCAGTATTTT. Its translation: CASSMSSGVDTQYF.

In its sample, this clone was seen a few times. The genes are TRBV5-1 and TRBJ1-1; 7 bases match TRBD1. The V gene end was trimmed by 4 bases and the J gene end by 1 base; junction bases not matched to a gene: 10. The CDR3 has 16 residues. Germline V gives CDR1 SGHRS, CDR2 YFSETQ. In DNA, the CDR3 is TGCGCCAGCAGCGGACAAGGGGGCGCGGGGAACACTGAAGCTTTCTTT. Its translation: CASSGQGGAGNTEAFF.

The chain employs TRBV19 and TRBJ2-4; D may be TRBD1 (6 bases). This CDR3 has 13 residues. Deletions cut 9 bases from V and 0 bases from J, with 9 bases between. The germline V gene has CDR1 LNHDA and CDR2 SQIVND (reference sequence). The CDR3 region is CARPGVAKNIQYF. CDR3 DNA: TGTGCCAGGCCAGGGGTAGCCAAAAACATTCAGTACTTC.

This chain links TRBV9 with TRBJ2-3; the match to TRBD1 covers 9 bases. This CDR3 is built from 17 residues. CDR1 SGDLS and CDR2 YYNGEE come from the germline V gene. With 4 bases clipped from V and 5 bases from J, the junction kept 14 bases outside the gene matches. CDR3 residues: CASSIRGQGGAGDTQYF. The DNA of the CDR3 is TGTGCCAGCAGCATTAGGGGACAGGGAGGGGCTGGAGATACGCAGTATTTT.

The chain carries TRBV6-1 and TRBJ2-3; a possible D gene is TRBD2 (7 bases). Germline V gene sequence: CDR1 MNHNS, CDR2 SASEGT. The CDR3 totals 15 residues. The ends were cut back, 3 bases at V and 3 bases at J, with 13 bases in the middle. In DNA, the CDR3 is TGTGCCAGCAGTGATATGGGGGGGCAGACAGATACGCAGTATTTT. Translated: CASSDMGGQTDTQYF.

This clone was detected once. The rearrangement links TRBV2 to TRBJ1-1; no firm D call. The germline CDR1 and CDR2 sequences are SNHLY and FYNNEI. The CDR3 length is 13 residues. V was pared by 3 bases and J by 5 bases, with 10 bases between. The CDR3 spells CASSDRGVTEAFF. The CDR3 bases are TGTGCCAGCAGTGACCGGGGAGTGACTGAAGCTTTCTTT. Full variable domain (missing parts from reference TRBV2 and TRBJ1-1): EPEVTQTPSHQVTQMGQEVILRCVPISNHLYFYWYRQILGQKVEFLVSFYNNEISEKSEIFDDQFSVERPDGSNFTLKIRSTKLEDSAMYFCASSDRGVTEAFFGQGTRLTVV.

This rearrangement joins TRBV19 to TRBJ2-1, with 12 bases matching TRBD1. Germline lookup yields CDR1 LNHDA and CDR2 SQIVND (reference sequence). The CDR3 extends over 17 amino acids. The V segment lost 7 bases and the J segment 7 bases; nucleotides outside the gene matches: 14. The chain's CDR3 is CASTSRGTGGDKNEQFF. In nucleotides, the CDR3 is TGTGCCAGTACCTCTAGAGGGACAGGGGGCGATAAGAATGAGCAGTTCTTC.

This sequence joins TRBV9 and TRBJ2-2; 11 bases fit TRBD2. This CDR3 spans 18 amino acids. CDR1 and CDR2 (germline): SGDLS, YYNGEE. The V and J ends lost 2 bases and 3 bases, in that order; junction bases with no gene match: 9. CDR3 sequence reads: CASSVSVVAGGDTGELFF. The DNA for the CDR3 is TGTGCCAGCAGCGTGTCAGTGGTAGCGGGAGGGGACACCGGGGAGCTGTTTTTT.

V usage is TRBV28 and J usage is TRBJ1-5; D uncertain. CDR1 and CDR2 from the germline V gene are MDHEN and SYDVKM. The CDR3 is 12 amino acids. Trimming left V 6 bases short and J 5 bases short, with 8 bases between. The DNA for the CDR3 is TGTGCCAGCAGCCGTCTAGATCAGCCCCAGCATTTT. It is translated as CASSRLDQPQHF.

The rearrangement links TRBV4-1 to TRBJ1-2, with TRBD1 as a possible D gene (5 bases). Germline values: CDR1 MGHRA, CDR2 YSYEKL. The CDR3 has 15 residues. V was clipped by 1 base and J by 6 bases, with 15 bases between them. The CDR3 is CASSQVGQGKNGYTF. The DNA of the CDR3 is TGCGCCAGCAGCCAAGTTGGTCAGGGAAAAAATGGCTACACCTTC.

Only one count was recorded for this clone. The J gene is TRBJ1-2, the V gene TRBV6-1; D gene uncertain. V lost 0 bases and J lost 8, with 16 bases in between. The CDR3 has 15 residues. CDR1 and CDR2 (germline): MNHNS, SASEGT. The CDR3 region has the DNA TGTGCCAGCAGTGAAGCGTCCGGGCCGGGAGCCGGCTACACCTTC. Translating it yields CASSEASGPGAGYTF.

The chain employs TRBV5-6 and TRBJ1-5; a weak D match, TRBD1 (5 bases). The V end was cut by 5 bases, the J end by 0 bases, with 15 bases between. The germline CDR1 and CDR2 sequences are SGHDT and YYEEEE. The CDR3 consists of 16 residues. As DNA, the CDR3 is TGTGCCAGCAGTGAGAAGGGGTGGTATAGCAATCAGCCCCAGCATTTT. It codes for CASSEKGWYSNQPQHF.

This rearrangement joins TRBV9 to TRBJ2-3; TRBD1 agrees at 12 bases. V shed 0 bases, J shed 7 bases, and the junction held 12 bases outside the gene matches. This CDR3 is 18 amino acids long. The V gene's germline CDR1 is SGDLS and CDR2 YYNGEE. The CDR3 DNA reads TGTGCCAGCAGCGTAGATGGTTCGGGGACAGGGGGCACGAATACGCAGTATTTT. Amino acids: CASSVDGSGTGGTNTQYF.

This rearrangement joins TRBV27 to TRBJ1-2; 7 bases align to TRBD1. V shed 6 bases and J 1 base; nucleotides not matched to a gene: 11. Germline V gene data show CDR1 as MNHEY and CDR2 as SMNVEV (reference sequence). The CDR3 length is 16 residues. The DNA for the CDR3 is TGTGCCAGCAGCGGCTGGACAGGCCAATATAACTATGGCTACACCTTC. It encodes CASSGWTGQYNYGYTF.

The V gene is TRBV7-9, the J gene TRBJ1-1, with D uncertain. Trimming left V 5 bases short and J 5 bases short, with 12 bases between. The CDR3 sequence is 13 residues long. The germline V gene has CDR1 SEHNR and CDR2 FQNEAQ (reference sequence). In DNA form, the CDR3 reads TGTGCCAGCAGCCTGAATGTCGGGACTGAAGCTTTCTTT. It translates to CASSLNVGTEAFF.

This sequence joins TRBV29-1 and TRBJ2-4; 8 bases align to TRBD1. With V trimmed by 7 bases and J by 4 bases, 9 bases remained unmatched. The CDR3 is 14 residues long. Germline CDR1 and CDR2: SQVTM and ANQGSEA. CDR3 bases: TGCAGCGCAAGGACAGGGTCCTTAAAAAACATTCAGTACTTC. The encoded protein is CSARTGSLKNIQYF.

The chain links TRBV7-2 to TRBJ2-7; a weak D match, TRBD2 (6 bases). The CDR3 covers 15 residues. Trimming took off 1 base at V and 3 bases at J, with 13 bases between the two ends. Germline CDR1 and CDR2: SGHTA and FQGNSA. The CDR3 DNA follows: TGTGCCAGCAGCTTAGTGGGCGGGGTTAGCTACGAGCAGTACTTC. Protein product: CASSLVGGVSYEQYF.

The genes are TRBV6-5 and TRBJ2-1; perhaps TRBD2 as D (6 bases). The CDR3 has 12 amino acids. CDR1 is MNHEY, CDR2 SVGAGI, per germline. Trimming shortened V by 7 bases and J by 10 bases, and 14 bases separated the two germline ends. The CDR3 loop reads CASTDRGGEQFF. As DNA, the CDR3 is TGTGCCAGCACCGACCGTGGAGGGGAGCAGTTCTTC.

In nucleotides, the CDR3 is TGTGCCAGCAGTTACTCGGAGGGGAACACTGAAGCTTTCTTT. Its translation: CASSYSEGNTEAFF. The chain employs TRBV6-5 and TRBJ1-1; D unclear. The CDR3 spans 14 residues. Germline CDR1 and CDR2: MNHEY and SVGAGI. V lost 0 bases and J lost 1, with 6 bases in between.

The chain has TRBV14 and TRBJ2-7, with 7 bases that match TRBD1. The V segment lost 3 bases and the J segment 9 bases; nucleotides outside the gene matches: 8. This CDR3 has 13 residues. The germline gives CDR1 SGHDN, CDR2 FVKESK. Here the CDR3 reads CASSQGQGVRQYF. The CDR3 DNA reads as TGTGCCAGCAGCCAGGGCCAGGGGGTTCGGCAGTACTTC.